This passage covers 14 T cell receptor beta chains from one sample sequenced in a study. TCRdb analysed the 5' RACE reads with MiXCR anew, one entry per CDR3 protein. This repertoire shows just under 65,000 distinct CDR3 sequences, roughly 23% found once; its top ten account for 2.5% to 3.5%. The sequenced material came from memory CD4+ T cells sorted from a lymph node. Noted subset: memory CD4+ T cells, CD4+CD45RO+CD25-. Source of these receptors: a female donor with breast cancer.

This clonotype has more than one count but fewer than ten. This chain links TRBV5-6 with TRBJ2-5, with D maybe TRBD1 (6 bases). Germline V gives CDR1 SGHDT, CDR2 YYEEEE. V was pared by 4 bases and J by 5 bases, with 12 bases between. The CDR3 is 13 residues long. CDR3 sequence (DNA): TGTGCCAGCAGCCCGGGACATGGGGAGACCCAGTACTTC. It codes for CASSPGHGETQYF.

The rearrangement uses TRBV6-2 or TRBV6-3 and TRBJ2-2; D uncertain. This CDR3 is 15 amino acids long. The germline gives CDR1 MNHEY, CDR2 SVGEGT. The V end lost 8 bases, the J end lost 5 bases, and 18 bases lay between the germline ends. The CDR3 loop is CASCLDLVGTGELFF. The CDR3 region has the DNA TGTGCCAGCTGCCTGGACCTGGTGGGGACCGGGGAGCTGTTTTTT.

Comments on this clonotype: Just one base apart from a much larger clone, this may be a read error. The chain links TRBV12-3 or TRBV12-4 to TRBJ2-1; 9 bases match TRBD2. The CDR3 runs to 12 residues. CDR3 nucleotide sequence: TGTGCCAGCACTCCGACTAGCGGAAAGCAGCTCTTC. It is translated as CASTPTSGKQLF.

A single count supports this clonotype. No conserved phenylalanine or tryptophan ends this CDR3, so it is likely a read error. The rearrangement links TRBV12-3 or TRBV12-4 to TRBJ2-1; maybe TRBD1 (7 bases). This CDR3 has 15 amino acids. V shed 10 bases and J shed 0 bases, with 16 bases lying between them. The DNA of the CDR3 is TGTGCCACCAGGGGGGTTGCGCCCTCCTACAATGAGCAGTTCTAC. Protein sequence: CATRGVAPSYNEQFY.

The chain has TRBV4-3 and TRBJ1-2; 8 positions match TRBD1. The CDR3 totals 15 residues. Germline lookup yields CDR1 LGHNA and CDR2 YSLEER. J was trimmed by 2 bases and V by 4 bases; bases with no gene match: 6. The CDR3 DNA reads TGCGCCAGCAGCCTCAGGACAGGGTGGAACTATGGCTACACCTTC. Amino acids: CASSLRTGWNYGYTF.

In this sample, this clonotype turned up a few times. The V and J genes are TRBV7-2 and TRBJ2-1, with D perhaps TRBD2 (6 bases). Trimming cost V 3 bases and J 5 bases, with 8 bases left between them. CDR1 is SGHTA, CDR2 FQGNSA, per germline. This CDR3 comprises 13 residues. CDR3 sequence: CASSFRGDNEQFF. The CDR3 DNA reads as TGTGCCAGCAGCTTTCGCGGGGACAATGAGCAGTTCTTC.

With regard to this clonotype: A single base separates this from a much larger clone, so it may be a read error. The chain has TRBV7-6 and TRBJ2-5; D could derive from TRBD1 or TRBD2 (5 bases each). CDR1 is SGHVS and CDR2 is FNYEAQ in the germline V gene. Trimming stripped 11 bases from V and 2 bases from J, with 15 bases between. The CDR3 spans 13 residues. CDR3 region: CAGAPGTQETQYF. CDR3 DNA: TGTGCCGGCGCCCCAGGGACGCAAGAGACCCAGTACTTC.

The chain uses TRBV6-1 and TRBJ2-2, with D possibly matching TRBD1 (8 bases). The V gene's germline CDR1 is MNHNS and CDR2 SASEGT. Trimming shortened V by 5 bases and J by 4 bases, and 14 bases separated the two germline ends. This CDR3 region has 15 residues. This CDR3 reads CASSPTGGVTGELFF. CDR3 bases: TGTGCCAGCAGTCCCACAGGGGGGGTCACCGGGGAGCTGTTTTTT.

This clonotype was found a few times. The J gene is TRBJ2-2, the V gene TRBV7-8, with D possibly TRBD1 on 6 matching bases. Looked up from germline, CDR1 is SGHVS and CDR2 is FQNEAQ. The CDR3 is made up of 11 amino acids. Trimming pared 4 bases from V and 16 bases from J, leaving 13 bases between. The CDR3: CASSSGESWFF. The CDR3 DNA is TGTGCCAGCAGCTCAGGGGAGAGCTGGTTTTTT.

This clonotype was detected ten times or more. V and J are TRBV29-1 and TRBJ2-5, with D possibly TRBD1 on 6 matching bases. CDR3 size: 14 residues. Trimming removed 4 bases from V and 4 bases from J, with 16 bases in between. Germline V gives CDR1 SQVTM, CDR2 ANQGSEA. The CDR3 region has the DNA TGCAGCGTTGTACTCGACAGGCAGGGAGAGACCCAGTACTTC. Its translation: CSVVLDRQGETQYF.

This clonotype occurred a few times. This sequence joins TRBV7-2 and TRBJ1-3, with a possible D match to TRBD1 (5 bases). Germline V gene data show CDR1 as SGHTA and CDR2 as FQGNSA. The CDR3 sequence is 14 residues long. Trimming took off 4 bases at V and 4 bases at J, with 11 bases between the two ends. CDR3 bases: TGTGCCAGCAGCTGGGACCTCGCAGGAAACACCATATATTTT. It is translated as CASSWDLAGNTIYF.

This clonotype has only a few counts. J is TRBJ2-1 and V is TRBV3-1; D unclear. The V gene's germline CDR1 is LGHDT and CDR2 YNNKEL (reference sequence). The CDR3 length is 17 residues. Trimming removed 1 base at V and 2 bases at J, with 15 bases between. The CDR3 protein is CASSQASRRSPYNEQFF. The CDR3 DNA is TGTGCCAGCAGCCAAGCTTCCCGAAGGAGCCCCTACAATGAGCAGTTCTTC.

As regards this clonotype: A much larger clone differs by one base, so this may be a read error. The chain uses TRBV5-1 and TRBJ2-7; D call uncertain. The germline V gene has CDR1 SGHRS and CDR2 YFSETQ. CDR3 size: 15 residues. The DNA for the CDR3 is TGCGCCAGCAGCTTAGCTATAGGTTCTGGCTACGGGCAGTACTTC. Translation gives CASSLAIGSGYGQYF.

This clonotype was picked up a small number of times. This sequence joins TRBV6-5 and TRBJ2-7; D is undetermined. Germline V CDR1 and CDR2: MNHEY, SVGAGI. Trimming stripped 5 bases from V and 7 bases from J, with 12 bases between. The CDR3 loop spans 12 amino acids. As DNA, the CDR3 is TGTGCCAGCAGTGACCCCTGGGGAGAGCAGTACTTC. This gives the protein CASSDPWGEQYF.